A selection of T cell receptor beta chains follows, all from one sample in a study of blood T cell repertoires in COVID-19. Only in-frame clones appear in the TCRdb table, and some are missing; sequencing was by immunoSEQ multiplex PCR. The table lists 300,000 or so clones, about 90% of them singletons. Sequenced input: peripheral blood. These receptors all come from a woman between 40 and 55 years old who had recovered from COVID-19. Both conserved end residues are part of each CDR3. The order of the fields is J gene, D gene, V gene, clone size, CDR3 DNA, CDR3 protein. D genes are given only for firm matches. Size is omitted from some rows. Given values are once, few, many or a class for expanded clones.

j_call: TRBJ1-2; d_call: .; v_call: TRBV4-3; clone_size: .; cdr3_nt: TGCGCCAGCAGCCCAGCCTTTGTCAGGGGTGGCTACACCTTC; cdr3_aa: CASSPAFVRGGYTF
j_call: TRBJ1-5; d_call: TRBD1; v_call: TRBV6-5; clone_size: once; cdr3_nt: TGTGCCAGCAGCCTAACACAGGGGTCTCAGCCCCAGCATTTT; cdr3_aa: CASSLTQGSQPQHF
j_call: TRBJ1-4; d_call: TRBD1; v_call: TRBV7-9; clone_size: .; cdr3_nt: TGTGCCAGCAGCCTTGGACAGGCTAATGAAAAACTGTTTTTT; cdr3_aa: CASSLGQANEKLFF
j_call: TRBJ1-1; d_call: TRBD1; v_call: TRBV7-8; clone_size: .; cdr3_nt: TGTGCCAGCAGCGCCGGACAGGGAATGAACACTGAAGCTTTCTTT; cdr3_aa: CASSAGQGMNTEAFF
j_call: TRBJ1-2; d_call: TRBD1; v_call: TRBV11-2; clone_size: .; cdr3_nt: TGTGCCAGCAGCTCTAAACCCGACAGGGGAAGCGGCTACACCTTC; cdr3_aa: CASSSKPDRGSGYTF
j_call: TRBJ2-1; d_call: .; v_call: TRBV21-1; clone_size: .; cdr3_nt: TGTGCCAGCAGCAAAAGAACCCTAGCGGGTGAGCAGTTCTTC; cdr3_aa: CASSKRTLAGEQFF
j_call: TRBJ2-5; d_call: TRBD2; v_call: TRBV9; clone_size: .; cdr3_nt: TGTGCCAGCAGCGCCGCACCAGCGGGGGGGCAAGAGACCCAGTACTTC; cdr3_aa: CASSAAPAGGQETQYF
j_call: TRBJ1-6; d_call: TRBD1; v_call: TRBV5-1; clone_size: .; cdr3_nt: TGCGCCAGCAGCGGGGACAGGAGCTCCTATAATTCACCCCTCCACTTT; cdr3_aa: CASSGDRSSYNSPLHF
j_call: TRBJ2-3; d_call: TRBD2; v_call: TRBV4-3; clone_size: .; cdr3_nt: TGCGCCAGCAGCCAGGGACTAGCGGGGTTAGATACGCAGTATTTT; cdr3_aa: CASSQGLAGLDTQYF
j_call: TRBJ2-7; d_call: TRBD2; v_call: TRBV11-2; clone_size: .; cdr3_nt: TGTGCCAGCAGCTTTCTAGCGGGGGGACTCGAGCAGTACTTC; cdr3_aa: CASSFLAGGLEQYF
j_call: TRBJ1-1; d_call: .; v_call: TRBV7-3; clone_size: few; cdr3_nt: TGTGCCAGCAGCTCGCGGGCTCTTTCCACTGAAGCTTTCTTT; cdr3_aa: CASSSRALSTEAFF
j_call: TRBJ2-5; d_call: .; v_call: TRBV3-1/TRBV3-2; clone_size: once; cdr3_nt: TGTGCCAGCAGCCACTTTGAGGAGACCCAGTACTTC; cdr3_aa: CASSHFEETQYF
j_call: TRBJ2-3; d_call: .; v_call: TRBV11-3; clone_size: .; cdr3_nt: TGTGCCAGCAGCTGGGGACTCCAGGGAGACACAGATACGCAGTATTTT; cdr3_aa: CASSWGLQGDTDTQYF
j_call: TRBJ2-7; d_call: TRBD1; v_call: TRBV4-3; clone_size: .; cdr3_nt: TGCGCCAGCAGCCCTATTACCGGGACAGGGAGGTACGAGCAGTACTTC; cdr3_aa: CASSPITGTGRYEQYF
j_call: TRBJ2-2; d_call: TRBD1; v_call: TRBV5-1; clone_size: once; cdr3_nt: TGCGCCAGCAGCTCACAGGGGGTGGGCACCGGGGAGCTGTTTTTT; cdr3_aa: CASSSQGVGTGELFF
j_call: TRBJ1-4; d_call: TRBD1; v_call: TRBV18; clone_size: .; cdr3_nt: TGTGCCAGCTCACAGAGACAGGGTCGAGGTAATGAAAAACTGTTTTTT; cdr3_aa: CASSQRQGRGNEKLFF
j_call: TRBJ2-1; d_call: TRBD2; v_call: TRBV24-1; clone_size: .; cdr3_nt: TGTGCCACCAGTGATTCGGGACTAGACCATGAGCAGTTCTTC; cdr3_aa: CATSDSGLDHEQFF
j_call: TRBJ1-4; d_call: .; v_call: TRBV4-3; clone_size: .; cdr3_nt: TGCGCCAGCAGCGGGGGCACTGCAACTAATGAAAAACTGTTTTTT; cdr3_aa: CASSGGTATNEKLFF
j_call: TRBJ1-2; d_call: .; v_call: TRBV13; clone_size: .; cdr3_nt: TGTGCCAGCAGCTTACGTGGTCCGGAGACCAACTATGGCTACACCTTC; cdr3_aa: CASSLRGPETNYGYTF
j_call: TRBJ1-3; d_call: .; v_call: TRBV4-3; clone_size: few; cdr3_nt: TGCGCCAGCAGCCAAGATCCCGCAGGGCGAGGAAACACCATATATTTT; cdr3_aa: CASSQDPAGRGNTIYF
j_call: TRBJ2-5; d_call: .; v_call: TRBV18; clone_size: once; cdr3_nt: TGTGCCAGCTCACCCGGACTCCAAGAGACCCAGTACTTC; cdr3_aa: CASSPGLQETQYF
j_call: TRBJ2-6; d_call: TRBD1; v_call: TRBV10-3; clone_size: .; cdr3_nt: TGTGCCATGGGGACAGGGGCCTCCTCTGGGGCCAACGTCCTGACTTTC; cdr3_aa: CAMGTGASSGANVLTF
j_call: TRBJ2-1; d_call: .; v_call: TRBV12-3/TRBV12-4; clone_size: .; cdr3_nt: TGTGCCAGCAGTTGGGCCCAGGGCAATGAGCAGTTCTTC; cdr3_aa: CASSWAQGNEQFF
j_call: TRBJ1-3; d_call: TRBD1; v_call: TRBV6-4; clone_size: .; cdr3_nt: TGTGCCAGCAGTGATGTCCATAGACAGGGGGGCCCTTTGACCATATATTTT; cdr3_aa: CASSDVHRQGGPLTIYF
j_call: TRBJ2-1; d_call: TRBD2; v_call: TRBV7-4; clone_size: .; cdr3_nt: TGTGCCAGCAGCCACGGGGGGGTTAATGAGCAGTTCTTC; cdr3_aa: CASSHGGVNEQFF
j_call: TRBJ2-5; d_call: .; v_call: TRBV4-1; clone_size: .; cdr3_nt: TGCGCCAGCAGCCAGGAACAGGGCCGGGAGACCCAGTACTTC; cdr3_aa: CASSQEQGRETQYF
j_call: TRBJ2-7; d_call: TRBD1; v_call: TRBV6-5; clone_size: .; cdr3_nt: TGTGCCAGCACCAGACCGGGACAGAGCTACGAGCAGTACTTC; cdr3_aa: CASTRPGQSYEQYF
j_call: TRBJ2-1; d_call: TRBD2; v_call: TRBV9; clone_size: .; cdr3_nt: TGTGCCAGCAGCGTAGGAAGCGGGGGGGCACAGTTCTTC; cdr3_aa: CASSVGSGGAQFF
j_call: TRBJ1-6; d_call: TRBD1; v_call: TRBV6-2/TRBV6-3; clone_size: .; cdr3_nt: TGTGCCAGCAGTCCCCCTCGGACAGGAAGGGGGGATTCACCCCTCCACTTT; cdr3_aa: CASSPPRTGRGDSPLHF
j_call: TRBJ1-6; d_call: .; v_call: TRBV5-1; clone_size: .; cdr3_nt: TGCGCCAGCAGCCTGGAAGGAGGCAGGTTTCCTGGCTCCTATAATTCACCCCTCCACTTT; cdr3_aa: CASSLEGGRFPGSYNSPLHF
j_call: TRBJ2-3; d_call: TRBD1; v_call: TRBV7-9; clone_size: .; cdr3_nt: TGTGCCAGCAGCTTTGGACAGGACACAGATACGCAGTATTTT; cdr3_aa: CASSFGQDTDTQYF
j_call: TRBJ2-7; d_call: TRBD1; v_call: TRBV6-5; clone_size: .; cdr3_nt: TGTGCCAGCAGTTACACGACAGGGTCCTACGAGCAGTACTTC; cdr3_aa: CASSYTTGSYEQYF
j_call: TRBJ2-7; d_call: TRBD2; v_call: TRBV12-5; clone_size: .; cdr3_nt: TGTGCTAGTGGGCTCATCGGACTAGCGGGAAGCGAGCAGTACTTC; cdr3_aa: CASGLIGLAGSEQYF
j_call: TRBJ1-1; d_call: TRBD1; v_call: TRBV7-3; clone_size: .; cdr3_nt: TGTGCCAGCAGCTTCGGACAGGGTACAGCTTTCTTT; cdr3_aa: CASSFGQGTAFF
j_call: TRBJ1-2; d_call: .; v_call: TRBV7-9; clone_size: .; cdr3_nt: TGTGCCAGCAGCTTAGGTGGCGCTAGGGGATCTGGCTACACCTTC; cdr3_aa: CASSLGGARGSGYTF
j_call: TRBJ2-5; d_call: TRBD2; v_call: TRBV9; clone_size: .; cdr3_nt: TGTGCCAGCAGCATCACTAGCGGGGGGGTAGAGACCCAGTACTTC; cdr3_aa: CASSITSGGVETQYF
j_call: TRBJ1-1; d_call: TRBD1; v_call: TRBV6-5; clone_size: few; cdr3_nt: TGTGCCAGCAGGAGCGGGACAGGTTACACTGAAGCTTTCTTT; cdr3_aa: CASRSGTGYTEAFF
j_call: TRBJ2-1; d_call: .; v_call: TRBV2; clone_size: .; cdr3_nt: TGTGCCAGCACCAGTGGGCAAAGCTCCTACAATGAGCAGTTCTTC; cdr3_aa: CASTSGQSSYNEQFF
j_call: TRBJ1-2; d_call: .; v_call: TRBV10-3; clone_size: .; cdr3_nt: TGTGCCATCAGTCGAGATCGGGAGGGGCCCTATGGCTACACCTTC; cdr3_aa: CAISRDREGPYGYTF
j_call: TRBJ1-6; d_call: .; v_call: TRBV7-8; clone_size: .; cdr3_nt: TGTGCCAGCAGCTCCCAGGGACAATTTAATTCACCCCTCCACTTT; cdr3_aa: CASSSQGQFNSPLHF
j_call: TRBJ2-1; d_call: TRBD1; v_call: TRBV19; clone_size: .; cdr3_nt: TGTGCCAGTAGGGAACGAGACAGGGCCGAGCAGTTCTTC; cdr3_aa: CASRERDRAEQFF
j_call: TRBJ2-1; d_call: TRBD1; v_call: TRBV14; clone_size: .; cdr3_nt: TGTGCCAGCAGCCGGACAGGGGGCTACTCCTACAATGAGCAGTTCTTC; cdr3_aa: CASSRTGGYSYNEQFF
j_call: TRBJ2-5; d_call: TRBD2; v_call: TRBV10-3; clone_size: .; cdr3_nt: TGTGCCTCAACGGGGGGGCCACGGGAGACCCAGTACTTC; cdr3_aa: CASTGGPRETQYF
j_call: TRBJ1-6; d_call: TRBD1; v_call: TRBV27; clone_size: .; cdr3_nt: TGTGCCAGCAGTCCCTACTTAGACAGGGGGCGAAGGTCACCCCTCCACTTT; cdr3_aa: CASSPYLDRGRRSPLHF
j_call: TRBJ1-1; d_call: .; v_call: TRBV4-3; clone_size: .; cdr3_nt: TGCGCCAGCAGCCAAGATCGGGCTGGGGCCTTGGCTGAAGCTTTCTTT; cdr3_aa: CASSQDRAGALAEAFF